This entry lists 23 T cell receptor beta chains sequenced from one sample in a study of blood T cell repertoires in COVID-19. Generated by immunoSEQ multiplex PCR, the TCRdb table keeps only in-frame clones and is missing some. Here the sample spans over 200,000 clones, approximately 83% being singletons. Source material: PBMCs or T cells enriched from blood (not recorded which). Receptor source: a woman in her forties or fifties who had recovered from COVID-19.

The V and J genes are TRBV7-2 and TRBJ2-5, with no clear D. Between the trimmed V and J ends, which lost 1 base and 5 bases, there was a span of 14 bases. This CDR3 comprises 15 residues. Germline values: CDR1 SGHTA, CDR2 FQGNSA. CDR3 coding DNA: TGTGCCAGCAGCTTAGTGGCCGCCAATCAGGAGACCCAGTACTTC. As protein: CASSLVAANQETQYF.

The V and J genes are TRBV5-1 and TRBJ2-1; D not resolved. Germline loops: CDR1 SGHRS, CDR2 YFSETQ. CDR3 length: 13 amino acids. Trimming stripped 0 bases from V and 5 bases from J, with 6 bases between. CDR3 bases: TGCGCCAGCAGCTTGGGTCTTGACAATGAGCAGTTCTTC. Amino acid sequence: CASSLGLDNEQFF.

V gene TRBV21-1 combines with J gene TRBJ1-5. TRBV21-1 is a recognized pseudogene. CDR3 length equals 18 residues. The CDR3 DNA follows: TGTGCCAGCAGCAAAGTCGGCCAGGGAGGGGCAGGGAGGCAGCCCCAGCATTTT. This encodes CASSKVGQGGAGRQPQHF.

The V call is TRBV28, the J call TRBJ1-1; no reliable D call. The CDR3 runs to 13 residues. Germline V gene sequence: CDR1 MDHEN, CDR2 SYDVKM. V dropped 7 bases and J dropped 1 base, with 10 bases sitting between them. CDR3 in amino acids: CASKDIRNTEAFF. The CDR3 nucleotides are TGTGCCAGCAAAGACATAAGGAACACTGAAGCTTTCTTT.

The table lists this clone with a few counts. The genes are TRBV19 and TRBJ2-2, with 8 bases matching TRBD2. This CDR3 is built from 13 residues. The V and J ends lost 5 bases and 6 bases, in that order; junction bases with no gene match: 2. Germline-derived CDR1 and CDR2 are LNHDA and SQIVND (reference sequence). The CDR3 bases are TGTGCCAGTAGTGGACTAGCAGCCGGGGAGCTGTTTTTT. It codes for CASSGLAAGELFF.

The chain couples TRBV7-8 to TRBJ2-3, with D perhaps matching TRBD2 (5 bases). The CDR3 contains 17 residues. V lost 5 bases and J 5 bases, leaving 23 bases between the germline ends. CDR1 is SGHVS, CDR2 FQNEAQ, per germline. The CDR3, as DNA: TGTGCCAGCAGCAAACGCGAGGGTGGTCTTCGGGGAGATACGCAGTATTTT. It yields the protein CASSKREGGLRGDTQYF.

The chain joins TRBV29-1 to TRBJ2-3, with D possibly matching TRBD1 (6 bases). CDR3 length: 14 amino acids. Trimming removed 4 bases at V and 0 bases at J, with 11 bases between. From germline, CDR1 is SQVTM and CDR2 ANQGSEA. The CDR3 DNA sequence: TGCAGCGTTGGTGGGGGCGTTAGCACAGATACGCAGTATTTT. This translates into CSVGGGVSTDTQYF.

The V and J genes are TRBV10-1 and TRBJ1-6; possibly TRBD1 for D (5 bases). In germline, CDR1 is WNHNN, CDR2 SYGVQD (reference sequence). This CDR3 comprises 13 residues. V lost 6 bases and J 9 bases, leaving 12 bases between the germline ends. For the CDR3, the DNA is TGCGCCAGCAGAGCCAGGGAAGGTTCACCCCTCCACTTT. This translates into CASRAREGSPLHF.

The chain is built from TRBV7-2 and TRBJ2-1; D is unclear. CDR3 length: 12 residues. V was clipped by 3 bases and J by 9 bases, with 9 bases between them. The germline V gene encodes CDR1 SGHTA and CDR2 FQGNSA. The CDR3 region is CASSFSQIEQFF. CDR3 bases: TGTGCCAGCAGCTTCAGTCAAATTGAGCAGTTCTTC.

J is TRBJ1-1 and V is TRBV6-4; the D is unclear. V shed 4 bases and J shed 1 base, with 7 bases lying between them. The germline gives CDR1 MRHNA, CDR2 SNTAGT. The CDR3 length is 13 residues. CDR3 in DNA: TGTGCCAGCAGTGTAAGTAGGAACACTGAAGCTTTCTTT. Translated, it gives CASSVSRNTEAFF.

This clone was observed a few times. J is TRBJ1-5 and V is TRBV24-1; the D gene is possibly TRBD1 (6 bases). The CDR3 length is 15 residues. Germline-derived CDR1 and CDR2 are KGHDR and SFDVKD. V lost 0 bases and J lost 4, with 9 bases in between. The CDR3 DNA reads TGTGCCACCAGTGATTTGCGGACAGTTAATCAGCCCCAGCATTTT. It translates to CATSDLRTVNQPQHF.

The chain employs TRBV5-1 and TRBJ2-2, with D maybe TRBD2 (5 bases). The CDR3 has 15 residues. The V gene's germline CDR1 is SGHRS and CDR2 YFSETQ. V lost 3 bases to trimming and J lost 5 bases, with 14 bases between them. CDR3 sequence (DNA): TGCGCCAGCAGCTCGAGGGATAGAGGTACCGGGGAGCTGTTTTTT. It specifies CASSSRDRGTGELFF.

This clone was found a few times. This chain uses TRBV28 with TRBJ1-5, with a possible D match to TRBD1 (6 bases). With 6 bases removed from V and 6 bases from J, the gap between germline ends came to 15 bases. The CDR3 totals 14 residues. CDR1 is MDHEN and CDR2 is SYDVKM in the germline V gene. CDR3 amino acids: CASRTTGAGQPQHF. The CDR3 DNA reads as TGTGCCAGCAGGACGACAGGAGCCGGTCAGCCCCAGCATTTT.

The chain couples TRBV6-1 to TRBJ1-3; D remains ambiguous. Germline V gene data show CDR1 as MNHNS and CDR2 as SASEGT. The germline V and J ends were trimmed by 1 base and 2 bases, with 12 bases remaining between them. The CDR3 has 16 residues. CDR3 region: CASSEGYSSAGNTIYF. In DNA form, the CDR3 reads TGTGCCAGCAGTGAAGGATACAGTTCCGCTGGAAACACCATATATTTT.

In its sample, this clone was seen once. The chain has TRBV28 and TRBJ1-2, with D possibly matching TRBD1 (6 bases). Trimming took 4 bases from V and 5 from J, leaving 11 bases between them. The V gene's germline CDR1 is MDHEN and CDR2 SYDVKM. The CDR3 contains 13 residues. CDR3 protein: CASSWGLEYGYTF. The DNA for the CDR3 is TGTGCCAGCAGTTGGGGGCTCGAATATGGCTACACCTTC.

CDR3 sequence (DNA): TGTGCCAGCAGGACAGGGGACACCGGGGAGCTGTTTTTT. Amino acids: CASRTGDTGELFF. This chain connects TRBV28 to TRBJ2-2; 8 bases are shared with TRBD1. CDR3 length: 13 residues. CDR1 and CDR2 from the germline V gene are MDHEN and SYDVKM. V shed 6 bases and J 3 bases; nucleotides not matched to a gene: 0.

V gene TRBV30 combines with J gene TRBJ2-7; the D gene is possibly TRBD2 (6 bases). The CDR3 is made up of 13 amino acids. Trimming removed 0 bases from V and 7 bases from J, with 13 bases in between. Germline V gene data show CDR1 as GTSNPN and CDR2 as SVGIG (reference sequence). The CDR3 sequence: CAWSVLAAQEQYF. The CDR3 DNA follows: TGTGCCTGGAGTGTACTAGCAGCTCAGGAGCAGTACTTC.

The chain joins TRBV7-8 to TRBJ2-7, with D possibly being TRBD1 (5 bases). The CDR3 runs 12 residues. Per the germline V gene, CDR1 is SGHVS and CDR2 is FQNEAQ. Trimming removed 5 bases from V and 6 bases from J, with 11 bases in between. CDR3 protein: CASSVSRGEQYF. CDR3 DNA: TGTGCCAGCAGCGTTAGTAGGGGCGAGCAGTACTTC. The whole variable domain, remainder taken from reference TRBV7-8 and TRBJ2-7, is GAGVSQSPRYKVAKRGQDVALRCDPISGHVSLFWYQQALGQGPEFLTYFQNEAQLDKSGLPSDRFFAERPEGSVSTLKIQRTQQEDSAVYLCASSVSRGEQYFGPGTRLTVT.

This clone is a singleton in its sample. The rearrangement links TRBV20-1 to TRBJ2-3; TRBD2 agrees at 12 bases. The CDR3 runs 17 residues. CDR1 and CDR2 (germline): DFQATT, SNEGSKA (reference sequence). The J segment lost 3 bases and the V segment lost 3 bases, leaving 10 bases of the junction unmatched. The CDR3 here is CSASGERTSGNTDTQYF. The CDR3 DNA reads TGCAGTGCTAGTGGTGAACGGACTAGCGGGAATACAGATACGCAGTATTTT.

This clone was detected only once. The chain uses TRBV4-1 and TRBJ1-2, with 7 bases identical to TRBD1. With V trimmed by 1 base and J by 5 bases, 13 bases remained unmatched. Germline-derived CDR1 and CDR2 are MGHRA and YSYEKL. The length of the CDR3 is 17 residues. CDR3 region: CASSQVGGTAHSYGYTF. CDR3 nucleotide sequence: TGCGCCAGCAGCCAAGTTGGCGGGACAGCTCACTCGTATGGCTACACCTTC.

The chain has TRBV2 and TRBJ2-4; a possible D gene is TRBD1 (5 bases). The CDR3 consists of 13 residues. The germline V gene has CDR1 SNHLY and CDR2 FYNNEI. Trimming left V 7 bases short and J 2 bases short, with 9 bases between. The CDR3 DNA reads as TGTGCCAGCACGGCAGGGACCAAAAACATTCAGTACTTC. Amino acid sequence: CASTAGTKNIQYF.

This CDR3 reads CASSYADRGIYEQYF. For the CDR3, the DNA is TGTGCCAGCAGTTACGCGGACAGGGGTATTTACGAGCAGTACTTC. This chain joins TRBV6-5 and TRBJ2-7; 9 bases fit TRBD1. The V gene end was trimmed by 2 bases and the J gene end by 4 bases; junction bases not matched to a gene: 6. The germline V gene encodes CDR1 MNHEY and CDR2 SVGAGI. This CDR3 is 15 amino acids long.

The chain carries TRBV19 and TRBJ2-1; 9 nucleotides match TRBD2. The trim removed 2 bases at V and 10 bases at J, leaving 12 bases unmatched. CDR1 is LNHDA, CDR2 SQIVND, per germline (reference sequence). The CDR3 has 16 amino acids. This CDR3 is CASSIRAGGSGREQFF. CDR3 sequence (DNA): TGTGCCAGTAGTATACGAGCGGGAGGAAGCGGTAGAGAGCAGTTCTTC.